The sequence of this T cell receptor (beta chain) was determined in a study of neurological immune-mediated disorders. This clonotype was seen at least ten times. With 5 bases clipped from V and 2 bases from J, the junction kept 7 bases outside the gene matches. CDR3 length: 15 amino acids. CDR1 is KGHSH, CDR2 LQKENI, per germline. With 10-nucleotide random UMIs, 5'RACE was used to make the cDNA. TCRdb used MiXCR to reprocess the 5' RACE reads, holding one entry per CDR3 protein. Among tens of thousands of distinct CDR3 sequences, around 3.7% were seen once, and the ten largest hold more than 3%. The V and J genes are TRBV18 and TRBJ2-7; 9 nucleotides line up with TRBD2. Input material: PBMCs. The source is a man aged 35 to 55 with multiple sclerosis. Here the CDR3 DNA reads TGTGCCAGCTCATTATTAGCGGGGGCCCCCTACGAGCAGTACTTC. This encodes CASSLLAGAPYEQYF. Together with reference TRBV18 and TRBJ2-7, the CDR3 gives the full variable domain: NAGVMQNPRHLVRRRGQEARLRCSPMKGHSHVYWYRQLPEEGLKFMVYLQKENIIDESGMPKERFSAEFPKEGPSILRIQQVVRGDSAAYFCASSLLAGAPYEQYFGPGTRLTVT.